One sample yielded the 20 T cell receptor beta chains listed below, sequenced in a study of shared clonotypes between healthy human individuals. TCRdb's table, derived via immunoSEQ multiplex PCR, lists solely in-frame clones and lacks some. Of 2,500,000 or so clones listed, approximately 93% are singletons. Specimen: naive CD4+ T cells from PBMCs. Subset noted: CD45RA+ positively selected. The receptor source for this set is a man aged 18 to 29 in good health. Some clones in this sample may be carry-over from other donors' samples.

This sequence joins TRBV4-3 and TRBJ1-1; no firm D call. The V gene lost 2 bases and the J gene lost 7 bases, with 8 bases spanning the gap. The CDR3 is 12 residues long. Germline CDR1 and CDR2: LGHNA and YSLEER. The CDR3 coding sequence is TGCGCCAGCAGCCAAACCGGGCTTGAAGCTTTCTTT. It is translated as CASSQTGLEAFF.

For this clone: Other DNA sequences in this specimen translate into the identical CDR3. V usage is TRBV5-1 and J usage is TRBJ2-2; 8 positions match TRBD1. Germline trimming cut 4 bases from V and 7 bases from J; bases unmatched to any gene: 3. The CDR3 consists of 13 residues. Germline CDR1 and CDR2: SGHRS and YFSETQ. The CDR3 sequence is CASSTGQGGELFF. The CDR3, as DNA: TGCGCCAGCAGCACTGGACAGGGCGGGGAGCTGTTTTTT.

The CDR3 nucleotides read TGTGCCAGCGCATCGGAGCGTTGGGAGACCCAGTACTTC. Its translation is CASASERWETQYF. The rearrangement joins TRBV11-2 to TRBJ2-5; D not certain. In germline, CDR1 is SGHAT, CDR2 FQNNGV. The CDR3 spans 13 residues. V lost 8 bases to trimming and J lost 5 bases, with 15 bases between them.

The V call is TRBV5-1, the J call TRBJ2-1, with 14 bases identical to TRBD2. Looked up from germline, CDR1 is SGHRS and CDR2 is YFSETQ. The CDR3 is made up of 17 amino acids. J lost 6 bases, V lost 3 bases, and 8 bases had no gene match. This CDR3 is CASSSGTSGRFGNEQFF. The CDR3 nucleotides are TGCGCCAGCAGCTCCGGGACTAGCGGGAGATTTGGCAATGAGCAGTTCTTC. Full variable domain (outside the CDR3, taken from reference TRBV5-1 and TRBJ2-1): KAGVTQTPRYLIKTRGQQVTLSCSPISGHRSVSWYQQTPGQGLQFLFEYFSETQRNKGNFPGRFSGRQFSNSRSEMNVSTLELGDSALYLCASSSGTSGRFGNEQFFGPGTRLTVL.

The J gene is TRBJ2-7, the V gene TRBV6-1; D is possibly TRBD1 (6 bases). CDR1 is MNHNS, CDR2 SASEGT, per germline. V was pared by 7 bases and J by 0 bases, with 13 bases between. The CDR3 length is 14 residues. The CDR3 is CASKTLTGSYEQYF. Here the CDR3 DNA reads TGTGCCAGCAAAACTTTGACAGGCTCCTACGAGCAGTACTTC.

The gene calls are TRBV18 and TRBJ1-4, with D perhaps matching TRBD1 (6 bases). The V gene lost 4 bases and the J gene lost 8 bases, with 11 bases spanning the gap. This CDR3 has 13 residues. Germline CDR1 and CDR2: KGHSH and LQKENI. CDR3 protein: CASSLGQQEKLFF. The DNA of the CDR3 is TGTGCCAGCTCACTTGGACAGCAGGAAAAACTGTTTTTT.

The chain employs TRBV7-6 and TRBJ2-2, with D unresolved. The CDR3 is made up of 16 amino acids. CDR1 and CDR2 from the germline V gene are SGHVS and FNYEAQ. V lost 1 base and J lost 1, with 10 bases in between. The CDR3 is CASSLELSENTGELFF. For the CDR3, the DNA is TGTGCCAGCAGCTTAGAGCTTTCAGAGAACACCGGGGAGCTGTTTTTT.

The rearrangement uses TRBV5-1 and TRBJ1-6; D call uncertain. Germline V gene data show CDR1 as SGHRS and CDR2 as YFSETQ. V lost 6 bases to trimming and J lost 9 bases, with 10 bases between them. The CDR3 runs 12 residues. The CDR3 sequence: CASILPLSPLHF. DNA for the CDR3: TGCGCCAGCATACTTCCCCTTTCACCCCTCCACTTT.

For the CDR3, the DNA is TGTGCCAGCAGTAAACCACAGGGGGCCGCCGGGGAGACCCAGTACTTC. This translates into CASSKPQGAAGETQYF. The chain is built from TRBV25-1 and TRBJ2-5; TRBD1 matches at 9 bases. CDR3 size: 16 residues. Germline CDR1 MGHDK, CDR2 SYGVNS. V gave up 5 bases and J gave up 5 bases; unmatched junction bases: 12.

Written as DNA, the CDR3 is TGTGCCAGCAGTTCAGTAGGGGGTGCCCCCACAGATACGCAGTATTTT. Translated, it gives CASSSVGGAPTDTQYF. The rearrangement joins TRBV28 to TRBJ2-3; TRBD1 might be the D (6 bases). Per the germline V gene, CDR1 is MDHEN and CDR2 is SYDVKM. V lost 4 bases and J 2 bases, leaving 16 bases between the germline ends. CDR3 length equals 16 residues.

In the case of this clone: No DNA is shown, since the ends of the CDR3 on it are uncertain; the CDR3 is the one TCRdb lists. The chain uses TRBV19 and TRBJ1-2. The CDR3 is 13 residues long, counting both termini. The germline V gene has CDR1 LNHDA and CDR2 SQIVND (reference sequence). The CDR3 here is CASSVAPGSGFTF.

V gene TRBV28 combines with J gene TRBJ2-3, with TRBD1 as a possible D gene (6 bases). The CDR3 covers 12 residues. The ends were cut back, 4 bases at V and 5 bases at J, with 7 bases in the middle. Germline CDR1 and CDR2: MDHEN and SYDVKM. CDR3 in DNA: TGTGCCAGCAGTTGGGGGCGAGATACGCAGTATTTT. Translating gives CASSWGRDTQYF. The full variable domain, its missing parts supplied by reference TRBV28 and TRBJ2-3, is DVKVTQSSRYLVKRTGEKVFLECVQDMDHENMFWYRQDPGLGLRLIYFSYDVKMKEKGDIPEGYSVSREKKERFSLILESASTNQTSMYLCASSWGRDTQYFGPGTRLTVL.

The rearrangement joins TRBV19 to TRBJ1-4; 8 positions agree with TRBD1. Germline loops: CDR1 LNHDA, CDR2 SQIVND (reference sequence). V lost 9 bases, J lost 5 bases, and 8 bases stayed unmatched. This CDR3 is 14 amino acids long. CDR3 coding DNA: TGTGCCAGCAAACGGACAGGGCCCAATGAAAAACTGTTTTTT. It codes for CASKRTGPNEKLFF.

The CDR3 here is CASSERRQGGEKLFF. CDR3 bases: TGTGCCAGCAGTGAAAGGAGGCAGGGTGGTGAAAAACTGTTTTTT. The V and J genes are TRBV6-1 and TRBJ1-4; maybe TRBD1 (5 bases). The V gene's germline CDR1 is MNHNS and CDR2 SASEGT. This CDR3 spans 15 amino acids. Trimming took off 2 bases at V and 7 bases at J, with 14 bases between the two ends.

The chain recombines TRBV27 with TRBJ2-1; D may be TRBD1 (6 bases). This CDR3 is 14 amino acids long. V dropped 6 bases and J dropped 1 base, with 10 bases sitting between them. Germline V lookup: CDR1 MNHEY, CDR2 SMNVEV (reference sequence). The CDR3 loop reads CASRPDRSYNEQFF. The DNA for the CDR3 is TGTGCCAGCAGACCGGACAGATCCTACAATGAGCAGTTCTTC.

This clone was detected only once. The chain uses TRBV11-1 and TRBJ2-1, with a possible D match to TRBD2 (6 bases). Trimming pared 4 bases from V and 2 bases from J, leaving 9 bases between. The CDR3 has 14 amino acids. In germline, CDR1 is SGHAT, CDR2 FQDESV (reference sequence). DNA for the CDR3: TGTGCCAGCAGCTATAGCGGAGCCTACAATGAGCAGTTCTTC. It codes for CASSYSGAYNEQFF.

The chain recombines TRBV5-4 with TRBJ2-2, with 9 bases fitting TRBD2. The CDR3 totals 17 residues. V dropped 0 bases and J dropped 1; count of bases not matched to a gene: 4. CDR1 and CDR2 (germline): SGHNT, YYREEE (reference sequence). The CDR3, as DNA: TGTGCCAGCAGCTTGGGGGCGACTAGCGGGAACACCGGGGAGCTGTTTTTT. Its translation is CASSLGATSGNTGELFF.

The V call is TRBV30, the J call TRBJ1-5; D gene unclear. The CDR3 sequence is 14 residues long. Trimming removed 0 bases at V and 6 bases at J, with 12 bases between. Per the germline V gene, CDR1 is GTSNPN and CDR2 is SVGIG (reference sequence). CDR3 coding DNA: TGTGCCTGGAGTGTATGGGGAGGCGGTCAGCCCCAGCATTTT. This sequence encodes CAWSVWGGGQPQHF.

This chain joins TRBV30 and TRBJ1-3; D is ambiguous. Trimming pared 0 bases from V and 8 bases from J, leaving 8 bases between. The germline V gene encodes CDR1 GTSNPN and CDR2 SVGIG (reference sequence). This CDR3 contains 12 residues. The CDR3 sequence: CAWSVPRHTIYF. In DNA, the CDR3 is TGTGCCTGGAGTGTACCCAGGCACACCATATATTTT.

The chain employs TRBV6-6 and TRBJ2-5; TRBD2 matches at 7 bases. Germline loops: CDR1 MNHNY, CDR2 SVGAGI (reference sequence). After removal of 3 bases from V and 5 bases from J, the junction contained 12 bases not matched to a gene. This CDR3 spans 16 amino acids. Written as DNA, the CDR3 is TGTGCCAGCAGTTATCCGGTGGGAGGGCTTAGGGAGACCCAGTACTTC. Translating gives CASSYPVGGLRETQYF.